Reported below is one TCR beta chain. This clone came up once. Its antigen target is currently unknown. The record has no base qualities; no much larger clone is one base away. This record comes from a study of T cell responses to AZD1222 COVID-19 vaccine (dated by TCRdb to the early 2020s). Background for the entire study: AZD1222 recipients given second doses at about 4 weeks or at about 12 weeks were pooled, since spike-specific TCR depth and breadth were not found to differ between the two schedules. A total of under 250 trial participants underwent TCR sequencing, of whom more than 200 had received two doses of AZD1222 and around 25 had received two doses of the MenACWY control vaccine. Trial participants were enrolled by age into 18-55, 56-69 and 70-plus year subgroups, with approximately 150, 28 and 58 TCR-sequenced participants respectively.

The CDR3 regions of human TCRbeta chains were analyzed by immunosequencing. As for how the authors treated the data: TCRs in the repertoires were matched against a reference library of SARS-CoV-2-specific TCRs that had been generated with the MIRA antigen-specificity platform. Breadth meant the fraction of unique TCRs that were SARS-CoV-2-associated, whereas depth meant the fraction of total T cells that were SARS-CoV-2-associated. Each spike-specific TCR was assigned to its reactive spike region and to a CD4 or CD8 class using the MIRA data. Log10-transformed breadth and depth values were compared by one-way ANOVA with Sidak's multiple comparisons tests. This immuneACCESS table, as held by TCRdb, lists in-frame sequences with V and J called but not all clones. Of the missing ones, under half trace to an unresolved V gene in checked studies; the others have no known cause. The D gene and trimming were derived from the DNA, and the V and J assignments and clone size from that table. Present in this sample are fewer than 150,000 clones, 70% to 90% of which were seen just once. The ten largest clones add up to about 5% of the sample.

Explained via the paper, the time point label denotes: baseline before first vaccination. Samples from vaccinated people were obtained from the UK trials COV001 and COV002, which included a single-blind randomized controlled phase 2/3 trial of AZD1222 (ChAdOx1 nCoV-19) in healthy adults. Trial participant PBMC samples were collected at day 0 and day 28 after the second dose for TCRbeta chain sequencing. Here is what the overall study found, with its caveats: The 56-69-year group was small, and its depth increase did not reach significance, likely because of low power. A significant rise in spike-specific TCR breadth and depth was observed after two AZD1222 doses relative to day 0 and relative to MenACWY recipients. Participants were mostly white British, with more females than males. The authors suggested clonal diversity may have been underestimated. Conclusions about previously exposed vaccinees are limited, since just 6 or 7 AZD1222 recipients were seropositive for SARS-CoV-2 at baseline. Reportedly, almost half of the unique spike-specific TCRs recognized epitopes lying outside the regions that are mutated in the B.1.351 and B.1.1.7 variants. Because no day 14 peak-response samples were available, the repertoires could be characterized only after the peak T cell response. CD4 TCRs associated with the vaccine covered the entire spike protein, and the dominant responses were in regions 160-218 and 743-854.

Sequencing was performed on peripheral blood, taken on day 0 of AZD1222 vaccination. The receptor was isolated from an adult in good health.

Read as DNA, the sequence is TGTGCCAGCAGTGAACCAACGGGACTGGCCCAAGAGACCCAGTACTTC. This translates into CASSEPTGLAQETQYF. The chain is made from TRBV2 and TRBJ2-5, with TRBD2 perhaps the D gene, on 6 matching bases. Inclusive of the bounding cysteine and phenylalanine, the CDR3 is 16 residues long. Only CDR3 DNA is held: 48 bases, read in frame from base 1. V was cut back by 2 bases and J by 1 base, leaving a gap of 14 bases between them. CDR1 and CDR2 were assigned from the germline V gene as SNHLY and FYNNEI.